Reported below is one T cell receptor (beta chain). A read error may account for a junction end that differs from germline. TCRdb re-called the PCR reads via MiXCR. Of some 6,900 clones listed, around 27% are singletons. This specimen belongs to a study of metastatic and nonmetastatic thyroid tumors. Ahead of thyroid surgery, no patient had received treatment of any kind. This TCR was sampled from a female donor with papillary thyroid cancer or a benign thyroid nodule (not recorded which). Some clones in this sample may be carry-over from other donors' samples. The sample taken for sequencing was adjacent normal tissue.

DNA of the CDR3: TGTGCCAGCGGTGTACAGGGGTCGGGCGGGGAGCTTTTTTTT. This gives the protein CASGVQGSGGELFF. The chain is built from TRBV28 and TRBJ2-2; weak D call: TRBD1 (7 bases). The CDR3 extends over 14 amino acids. Germline CDR1 reads MDHEN; CDR2 reads SYDVKM.